The 12 T cell receptor beta chains given below trace back to one sample, sequenced in a study of blood T cell repertoires in COVID-19. Method: immunoSEQ multiplex PCR; TCRdb's copy keeps in-frame clones and lacks some. The sample yields under 250,000 clones, 70% to 90% seen once. The sample comprised peripheral blood. The receptors originated from a man younger than 35 with active or convalescent COVID-19.

This chain joins TRBV5-8 and TRBJ2-7; 12 nucleotides match TRBD1. Germline V lookup: CDR1 SGHTS, CDR2 YDEGEE. The CDR3 extends over 16 amino acids. After removal of 6 bases from V and 5 bases from J, the junction contained 12 bases not matched to a gene. DNA for the CDR3: TGTGCCAGCACCTCTTTCCGGGACAGGGGGCGCGACGAGCAGTACTTC. This gives the protein CASTSFRDRGRDEQYF.

The rearrangement uses TRBV4-1 and TRBJ1-5, with D possibly being TRBD1 (6 bases). Germline V CDR1 and CDR2: MGHRA, YSYEKL. V lost 4 bases and J lost 7, with 20 bases in between. This CDR3 has 16 residues. This chain's CDR3 is CASSLTWTAPHQPQHF. The CDR3 DNA reads as TGCGCCAGCAGCCTAACTTGGACAGCCCCCCACCAGCCCCAGCATTTT.

The genes are TRBV18 and TRBJ2-1; tentatively, D is TRBD2 (5 bases). The germline gives CDR1 KGHSH, CDR2 LQKENI. CDR3 length: 15 residues. The ends were cut back, 3 bases at V and 0 bases at J, with 9 bases in the middle. CDR3 protein: CASSPQTSSYNEQFF. CDR3 DNA: TGTGCCAGCTCACCGCAAACTAGCTCCTACAATGAGCAGTTCTTC.

This clone was recorded a few times. CDR3 protein: CSVGRGNTGELFF. CDR3 nucleotide sequence: TGCAGCGTTGGTAGGGGGAACACCGGGGAGCTGTTTTTT. The chain has TRBV29-1 and TRBJ2-2; the D gene is possibly TRBD1 (5 bases). Germline lookup yields CDR1 SQVTM and CDR2 ANQGSEA. Trimming pared 4 bases from V and 1 base from J, leaving 7 bases between. This CDR3 has 13 residues.

The chain combines TRBV5-8 with TRBJ1-3; 9 bases line up with TRBD1. The V and J ends lost 3 bases and 0 bases, in that order; junction bases with no gene match: 1. The CDR3 is 15 residues long. Germline V lookup: CDR1 SGHTS, CDR2 YDEGEE. This CDR3 reads CASSWGQGSGNTIYF. Here the CDR3 DNA reads TGTGCCAGCAGCTGGGGACAGGGCTCTGGAAACACCATATATTTT. Full variable domain (missing parts from reference TRBV5-8 and TRBJ1-3): EAGVTQSPTHLIKTRGQQATLRCSPISGHTSVYWYQQALGLGLQFLLWYDEGEERNRGNFPPRFSGRQFPNYSSELNVNALELEDSALYLCASSWGQGSGNTIYFGEGSWLTVV.

The chain combines TRBV5-1 with TRBJ2-7; 8 bases map to TRBD2. This CDR3 comprises 15 residues. Germline CDR1 and CDR2: SGHRS and YFSETQ. The ends lost 4 bases at V and 3 bases at J; junction bases unmatched: 9. The CDR3 DNA reads TGCGCCAGCAGCCCGGGGGGGACTGCGCTCTACGAGCAGTACTTC. The encoded protein is CASSPGGTALYEQYF. The entire variable domain, with the rest obtained from reference TRBV5-1 and TRBJ2-7, is as follows: KAGVTQTPRYLIKTRGQQVTLSCSPISGHRSVSWYQQTPGQGLQFLFEYFSETQRNKGNFPGRFSGRQFSNSRSEMNVSTLELGDSALYLCASSPGGTALYEQYFGPGTRLTVT.

This clone appeared once. The J gene is TRBJ2-2, the V gene TRBV6-4; tentatively, D is TRBD1 (6 bases). Between the trimmed V and J ends, which lost 3 bases and 4 bases, there was a span of 9 bases. The length of the CDR3 is 14 residues. The V gene's germline CDR1 is MRHNA and CDR2 SNTAGT. The CDR3 coding sequence is TGTGCCAGCAGTGAACAGGGCGGCACCGGGGAGCTGTTTTTT. Translated: CASSEQGGTGELFF.

The chain combines TRBV30 with TRBJ2-1, with a weak D call TRBD2 (6 bases). Germline V gene lookup returns CDR1 GTSNPN and CDR2 SVGIG (reference sequence). This CDR3 comprises 22 residues. Trimming removed 3 bases at V and 7 bases at J, with 40 bases between. The CDR3 here is CAWSPMGTGLGIRASERNEQFF. The CDR3 coding sequence is TGTGCCTGGAGCCCCATGGGGACGGGACTGGGAATTAGGGCCAGCGAGAGAAATGAGCAGTTCTTC.

The chain has TRBV24-1 and TRBJ2-2, with 9 bases aligning to TRBD1. Germline V CDR1 and CDR2: KGHDR, SFDVKD. This CDR3 spans 16 amino acids. V dropped 3 bases and J dropped 4; count of bases not matched to a gene: 5. CDR3 region: CATSDPTGQGTGELFF. CDR3 coding DNA: TGTGCCACCAGTGATCCCACGGGACAGGGCACCGGGGAGCTGTTTTTT.

The gene calls are TRBV5-5 and TRBJ1-1; no clear D gene. Trimming shortened V by 0 bases and J by 0 bases, and 6 bases separated the two germline ends. This CDR3 contains 14 residues. Germline V gene lookup returns CDR1 SGHKS and CDR2 YYEKEE (reference sequence). The CDR3 reads CASSLGRVNTEAFF. CDR3 in DNA: TGTGCCAGCAGCTTGGGACGGGTGAACACTGAAGCTTTCTTT.

This clone was observed a handful of times. The chain links TRBV7-2 to TRBJ1-6, with D perhaps matching TRBD1 (5 bases). V lost 3 bases and J 5 bases, leaving 14 bases between the germline ends. The CDR3 runs to 16 residues. Germline assignment: CDR1 SGHTA and CDR2 FQGNSA. DNA for the CDR3: TGTGCCAGCAGCTTTGGGGCAAAAAAGAATAATTCACCCCTCCACTTT. This sequence encodes CASSFGAKKNNSPLHF.

CDR3 protein: CASSTGSNEQYF. The CDR3 bases are TGTGCCAGCAGCACAGGGTCCAACGAGCAGTACTTC. V and J are TRBV5-6 and TRBJ2-7; D is possibly TRBD1 (6 bases). Trimming left V 4 bases short and J 5 bases short, with 10 bases between. Germline values: CDR1 SGHDT, CDR2 YYEEEE. CDR3 length: 12 amino acids.